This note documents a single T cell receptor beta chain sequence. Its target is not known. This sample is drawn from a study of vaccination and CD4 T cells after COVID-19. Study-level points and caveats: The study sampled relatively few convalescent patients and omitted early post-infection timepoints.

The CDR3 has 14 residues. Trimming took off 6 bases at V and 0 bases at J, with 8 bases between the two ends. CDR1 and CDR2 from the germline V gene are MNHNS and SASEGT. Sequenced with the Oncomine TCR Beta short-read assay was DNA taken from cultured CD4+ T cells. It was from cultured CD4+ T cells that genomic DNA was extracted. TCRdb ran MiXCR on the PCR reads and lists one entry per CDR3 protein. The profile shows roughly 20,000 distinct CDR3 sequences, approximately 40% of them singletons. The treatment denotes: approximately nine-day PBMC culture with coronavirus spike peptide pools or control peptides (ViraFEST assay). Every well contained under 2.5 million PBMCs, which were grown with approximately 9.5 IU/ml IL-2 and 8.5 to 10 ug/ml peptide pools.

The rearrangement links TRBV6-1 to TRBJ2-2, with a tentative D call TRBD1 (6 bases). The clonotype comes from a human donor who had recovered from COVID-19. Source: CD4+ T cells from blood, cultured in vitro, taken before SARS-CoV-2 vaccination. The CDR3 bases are TGTGCCAGCAGAGAGGGGGCGAACACCGGGGAGCTGTTTTTT. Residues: CASREGANTGELFF.